This is a list of T cell receptor beta chains from one sample in a study of blood T cell repertoires in COVID-19. Sequenced by immunoSEQ multiplex PCR; TCRdb stores in-frame clones only, minus some. Of some 400,000 clones in the sample, 70% to 85% are singletons; the top ten hold about 1%. Sequencing input: peripheral blood. The receptors were sampled from a human donor with acute or convalescent COVID-19. The donor label of this sample is uncertain. Both conserved end residues are part of each CDR3. The D gene is left open where the match is weak. Size tells how often a clone was seen (once, few, many) or the class of an expanded clone, and some rows leave it out.

>-|-|TRBV11-1|TRBJ2-3
TGTGCCAGCAGCTTACCCGGGAAAGGAGATACGCAGTATTTT
CASSLPGKGDTQYF
>-|-|TRBV23-1|TRBJ1-2
TGCGCCAGCAGTCATGGCGGGGGTGGCTACACCTTC
CASSHGGGGYTF
>-|-|TRBV5-5|TRBJ1-3
TGTGCCAGCAGCTTGGCTCCAGGGGCCATGACACGGGAATATTTT
CASSLAPGAMTREYF
>-|-|TRBV19|TRBJ2-3
TGTGCCAGTAGTATCGGACAGAGTACAGATACGCAGTATTTT
CASSIGQSTDTQYF
>-|-|TRBV2|TRBJ2-5
TGTGCCAGCAGTGGAGGGTATCCGTACCAAGAGACCCAGTACTTC
CASSGGYPYQETQYF
>-|-|TRBV18|TRBJ2-1
TGTGCCAGCTCTTCCTCGGCAGGGGACAATGAGCAGTTCTTC
CASSSSAGDNEQFF
>-|-|TRBV27|TRBJ2-3
TGTGCCAGCAGTCCCAACACAGATACGCAGTATTTT
CASSPNTDTQYF
>-|TRBD2|TRBV10-3|TRBJ2-7
TGTGCCATCAGTGAGTCGGGAGGGTTGGACGAGCAGTACTTC
CAISESGGLDEQYF
>-|-|TRBV5-1|TRBJ2-5
TGCGCCAGCAGCCTGGGATTGTCCGGGACTCTAGAGACCCAGTACTTC
CASSLGLSGTLETQYF
>-|-|TRBV28|TRBJ2-2
TGTGCCAGCAGAACCTCGGGGATAGGCGAAACCGGGGAGCTGTTTTTT
CASRTSGIGETGELFF
>-|-|TRBV10-1|TRBJ2-3
TGCGCCAGCAGTGGCACTGCGGGGAGCACAGATACGCAGTATTTT
CASSGTAGSTDTQYF
>-|TRBD1|TRBV4-2|TRBJ1-2
TGTGCCAGCAGCCCCACAGGGGCTAACTATGGCTACACCTTC
CASSPTGANYGYTF
>-|-|TRBV11-2|TRBJ2-1
TGTGCCAGCAGCTCGATTGGTGGGGGCTATGAGCAGTTCTTC
CASSSIGGGYEQFF
>-|-|TRBV21-1|TRBJ1-2
TGTGCCAGCAGCAAAAGACAGTCCAACTATGGCTACACCTTC
CASSKRQSNYGYTF
>-|TRBD1|TRBV5-4|TRBJ2-5
TGTGCCAGCAGTCGGGACAGGGGACCAGAGACCCAGTACTTC
CASSRDRGPETQYF
>-|-|TRBV28|TRBJ1-2
TGTGCCAGCAGTTTAGGGGGCTGGCGCGGCTACACCTTC
CASSLGGWRGYTF
>once|TRBD1|TRBV30|TRBJ2-1
TGTGCCTGGGACCTCGGGACAGGGGATGAGCAGTTCTTC
CAWDLGTGDEQFF
>-|TRBD1|TRBV30|TRBJ1-2
TGTGCCTGGAGTGCTTCAAACAGGGGGCGAAGCTATGGCTACACCTTC
CAWSASNRGRSYGYTF
>once|TRBD2|TRBV19|TRBJ2-1
TGTGCCAGTATGCGGCGGGGGGGAAGGTACAATGAGCAGTTCTTC
CASMRRGGRYNEQFF
>-|TRBD2|TRBV7-2|TRBJ2-3
TGTGCCAGCAGCTTACAGGTGCTAGCGGTAGATACGCAGTATTTT
CASSLQVLAVDTQYF
>few|-|TRBV29-1|TRBJ1-1
TGCAGCGTGACCTTGGGGGGTATTGTCAGGAACGCTGAAGCTTTCTTT
CSVTLGGIVRNAEAFF
>-|TRBD1|TRBV10-3|TRBJ1-5
TGTGCCATCAGTGAGTCTCTGGACAGGGGCAATCAGCCCCAGCATTTT
CAISESLDRGNQPQHF
>-|TRBD1|TRBV4-1|TRBJ1-2
TGCGCCAGCAGCCAAACGGACAGGGTCAACTATGGCTACACCTTC
CASSQTDRVNYGYTF
>-|-|TRBV30|TRBJ2-3
TGTGCCTGGAGTCAGGGAACTAGCACAGATACGCAGTATTTT
CAWSQGTSTDTQYF
>-|TRBD2|TRBV5-4|TRBJ2-2
TGTGCCAGCACCCTTAGCGGGGGGCCCACCGGGGAGCTGTTTTTT
CASTLSGGPTGELFF
>-|TRBD2|TRBV18|TRBJ2-1
TGTGCCAGCTCACAAACTAGCGGGAGGCTCAATGAGCAGTTCTTC
CASSQTSGRLNEQFF
>-|-|TRBV7-6|TRBJ1-1
TGTGCCAGCAGCTTAGAGGGGGTGATCACTGAAGCTTTCTTT
CASSLEGVITEAFF
>-|-|TRBV2|TRBJ1-5
TGTGCCAGCAGCCGAGCCGGGGGTAGCAATCAGCCCCAGCATTTT
CASSRAGGSNQPQHF
>-|TRBD1|TRBV3-1/TRBV3-2|TRBJ1-1
TGTGCCAGCAGCCAATCCGGGACAGGGGATAACACTGAAGCTTTCTTT
CASSQSGTGDNTEAFF
>few|-|TRBV6-5|TRBJ2-7
TGTGCCAGCATCCTAGGTGGCAGTCTCTACGAGCAGTACTTC
CASILGGSLYEQYF
>-|-|TRBV18|TRBJ1-1
TGTGCCAGCTCACCAGGGCTGGGCGGATCGGGAACTGAAGCTTTCTTT
CASSPGLGGSGTEAFF
>-|-|TRBV2|TRBJ1-2
TGTGCCAACAGTGGGGCAAGGGGAGGCTATGGCTACACCTTC
CANSGARGGYGYTF
>-|-|TRBV2|TRBJ1-5
TGTGCCAGCAGTGAACTAGGCGGGGGGGTCCGGCCCCAGCATTTT
CASSELGGGVRPQHF
>once|-|TRBV19|TRBJ1-2
TGTGCCAGTAGTACCCCGGGACTCCGGCGCAATGGCTACACCTTC
CASSTPGLRRNGYTF
>-|TRBD1|TRBV7-9|TRBJ2-7
TGTGCCAGCGCATCCCCGGACAGGGGTAGGCTACAGTACTTC
CASASPDRGRLQYF
>-|TRBD2|TRBV5-1|TRBJ2-3
TGCGCCAGCAGTTCCCGGGTCCAGCGGGAGGCCGGCACAGATACGCAGTATTTT
CASSSRVQREAGTDTQYF
>once|-|TRBV10-2|TRBJ1-5
TGCGCCAGCAGTCCGGGGGGTGAGGGCAATCAGCCCCAGCATTTT
CASSPGGEGNQPQHF
>-|-|TRBV12-3/TRBV12-4|TRBJ2-1
TGTGCCAGCAGTTTAACCGTGACCAGGCCCTTCTTC
CASSLTVTRPFF
>-|-|TRBV6-5|TRBJ2-2
TGTGCCAGCAGTTACTCGAGGCTGAACACCGGGGAGCTGTTTTTT
CASSYSRLNTGELFF
>-|TRBD1|TRBV3-1/TRBV3-2|TRBJ2-7
TGTGCCAGCAGCTATCTAGGACAGGGGACCTACGAGCAGTACTTC
CASSYLGQGTYEQYF
>-|-|TRBV19|TRBJ1-2
TGTGCCAGTAGTATTCTCGGAACCCAGGGTGGCTATGGCTACACCTTC
CASSILGTQGGYGYTF
>-|TRBD1|TRBV5-1|TRBJ1-6
TGCGCCAGCAGCCGACAGGGGATTTATTCACCCCTCCACTTT
CASSRQGIYSPLHF
>few|-|TRBV5-6|TRBJ2-7
TGTGCCAGCAGCTCAGGGTTACGGTCCTACGAGCAGTACTTC
CASSSGLRSYEQYF
>-|TRBD2|TRBV4-2|TRBJ2-1
TGTGCCAGCAGCCAACAAAATAGCGGGGTGTACAATGAGCAGTTCTTC
CASSQQNSGVYNEQFF
>-|TRBD2|TRBV9|TRBJ2-1
TGTGCCAGCAGCGTAGTTCCTAGCGGGGTGGTGGGCCCGAGCTACAATGAGCAGTTCTTC
CASSVVPSGVVGPSYNEQFF
>-|TRBD1|TRBV20-1|TRBJ1-1
TGCAGTGCAAACAGGGGGCCGCAAGCTTTCTTT
CSANRGPQAFF
>-|-|TRBV7-9|TRBJ2-3
TGTGCCAGCAGCTTAGGCGGCGGGCTGGGGTATTTT
CASSLGGGLGYF